This entry is about one T cell receptor beta chain. Participants spanned ages about 18 to 90 years and resided in roughly 22 US areas. Trimming removed 4 bases from V and 9 bases from J, with 11 bases in between. Germline loops: CDR1 SGHRS, CDR2 YFSETQ. CDR3 length: 12 amino acids. This sample is part of a study of blood T cell repertoires in COVID-19. Original data processing: It was from reference gene primer amplification that nucleated cell counts were estimated. Some clones are missing from TCRdb's copy, which holds only in-frame ones; the method was immunoSEQ multiplex PCR. V and J calls plus clone size are reproduced from that table; the DNA served to infer D and trimming. The table has 330,000 or so clones, under 95% seen once.

Input material: PBMCs or T cells enriched from blood (not recorded which). V and J are TRBV5-1 and TRBJ1-5; D gene ambiguous. The TCR originated in a woman aged 25-40 years who had recovered from COVID-19. The CDR3: CASSRNGGPQHF. The CDR3 DNA sequence: TGCGCCAGCAGCCGCAACGGAGGGCCCCAGCATTTT.